This T cell receptor (beta chain) was sequenced for a study of T cells in Graves' hyperthyroidism and ophthalmopathy. Study-wide findings and caveats: Prediction of ophthalmopathy progression came a median roughly 7.1 months pre-onset.

In the case of this clonotype: Its specificity is not known.

What was amplified from RNA transcripts were TCR beta CDR3 regions. The HTBI primer set drove a first-round RT-PCR of the TCR CDR3. In TCRdb, the multiplex PCR reads were re-called with MiXCR into one record per CDR3 protein. The data contain about 610,000 distinct CDR3 sequences, roughly 50% of them seen just once; the ten biggest clones take up about 8%. The study left out patients who had uncontrolled infection, other autoimmune disease, pregnancy or lactation. CDR1 SGHDN and CDR2 FVKESK come from the germline V gene. V lost 1 base and J lost 0; bases outside the gene matches: 7. The CDR3 runs to 17 residues.

Input material: peripheral blood or thyroid tissue (not recorded which). This receptor was obtained from a woman between 18 and 29 years old with Graves' hyperthyroidism. The chain combines TRBV14 with TRBJ2-7; TRBD1 aligns across 9 bases. Here the CDR3 reads CASSQGTGTGTSYEQYF. CDR3 bases: TGTGCCAGCAGCCAAGGGACCGGGACAGGGACCTCCTACGAGCAGTACTTC.